This T cell receptor beta chain was recorded in a study of blood T cell repertoires in COVID-19. On the study more broadly: There were acute and convalescent COVID-19 samples, and they came from the United States, Italy and Spain. From T cells, B-cell-depleted T cells, or PBMCs came the material, which was cDNA or gDNA.

Enrollment of patients from Seattle took place during active infection, with longitudinal follow-up. Unmatched junction bases numbered 5, after V lost 0 bases and J lost 5 bases. The CDR3 loop spans 16 amino acids. CDR1 is SGHTA, CDR2 FQGNSA, per germline. Here immunoSEQ multiplex PCR was the method, and the copy in TCRdb shows in-frame clones only, minus some. Of 9,500 to 15,000 clones in the sample, 60% to 75% were seen once. Sample: peripheral blood. V is TRBV7-2 and J is TRBJ1-4; 8 nucleotides agree with TRBD1. The source is a man in his fifties or sixties with COVID-19, enrolled during active disease. CDR3 DNA: TGTGCCAGCAGCTTAGCCTGGGACAGGCCAAATGAAAAACTGTTTTTT. Translating gives CASSLAWDRPNEKLFF.